This passage covers 3 T cell receptor beta chains from one sample sequenced in a study of CD8 T cells in Susac syndrome. A quantity of roughly 0.5 to 1 ug RNA underwent reverse transcription using random hexamers. TCRdb re-called the immunoSEQ multiplex PCR reads through MiXCR, storing one row per CDR3 protein. The table shows just over 150,000 distinct CDR3 sequences, with roughly 95% occurring only once. The source material was CD8+ T cells from PBMCs. These receptors were taken from a human donor with multiple sclerosis.

A few counts support this clonotype. V is TRBV7-9 and J is TRBJ2-1; D is tentatively TRBD1 or TRBD2 (5 bases each). The CDR3 spans 14 residues. Germline-derived CDR1 and CDR2 are SEHNR and FQNEAQ (reference sequence). V lost 0 bases, J lost 6 bases, and 9 bases lay in between. The CDR3 region has the DNA TGTGCCAGCAGCTTAGCACTTGGGGGCAATGAGCAGTTCTTC. Residues: CASSLALGGNEQFF.

CDR3 loop: CSVESEGIGGAFF. As DNA, the CDR3 is TGCAGCGTTGAATCGGAGGGGATTGGAGGAGCTTTCTTT. This rearrangement joins TRBV29-1 to TRBJ1-1; D perhaps matches TRBD1 (5 bases). Germline V gives CDR1 SQVTM, CDR2 ANQGSEA. This CDR3 spans 13 amino acids. Deletions cut 2 bases from V and 10 bases from J, with 17 bases between.

The chain recombines TRBV12-3 or TRBV12-4 with TRBJ2-1; the D gene is possibly TRBD2 (6 bases). V lost 10 bases to trimming and J lost 2 bases, with 15 bases between them. The CDR3 totals 14 residues. CDR3 residues: CAILRDSTYNEQFF. The DNA of the CDR3 is TGTGCCATCCTACGGGACTCGACCTACAATGAGCAGTTCTTC.